This TCR beta chain was profiled in a study of T cells after yellow fever vaccination. Study conclusions and caveats: Repertoires sorted by FACS could include abundant clonotypes that are contaminants from the bulk population.

By 5'RACE template switching, TCR cDNA was produced, with a universal primer site and UMIs added in the process. Each CDR3 protein is one row after TCRdb ran MiXCR on the 5' RACE reads. The sample has approximately 550,000 distinct CDR3 sequences; over 15% are singletons. V shed 0 bases, J shed 1 base, and the junction held 10 bases outside the gene matches. CDR1 MNHEY and CDR2 SVGAGI come from the germline V gene. The length of the CDR3 is 19 residues. Concerning this clonotype itself: Its target is not known.

Sequencing used PBMCs, obtained 15 days after the yellow fever booster vaccination. The receptor was derived from a man aged 25 to 45 who received the YFV17D yellow fever vaccine. The chain uses TRBV6-5 and TRBJ2-7; 12 bases map to TRBD2. The CDR3 spells CASSYSKVLAGGVSYEQYF. The CDR3 DNA sequence: TGTGCCAGCAGTTACTCGAAGGTCCTAGCGGGAGGGGTATCCTACGAGCAGTACTTC.